This T cell receptor (beta chain) originates from a study of tumor and adjacent non-tumor tissue in lung cancer. Looking at the study overall: There were about twelve adenocarcinoma, a couple of squamous cell carcinoma and 1 small cell lung cancer cases.

The library came from three nested PCR rounds adapted from ARM-PCR protocols. From the multiplex PCR reads, TCRdb called clonotypes with MiXCR, one entry per CDR3 protein. The data hold 70,000 to 90,000 distinct CDR3 sequences, with 80% to 90% observed a single time. The template was RNA from unsorted bulk tissue. Distant lung tissue was collected more than 3 cm away from the tumor edge. Newly diagnosed lung cancer patients had thoracic surgery in China, August–late 2014, without prior chemotherapy. Germline CDR1 and CDR2: MNHNY and SVGAGI (reference sequence). The V end was cut by 2 bases, the J end by 9 bases, with 13 bases between. The CDR3 sequence is 13 residues long. Comments on this clonotype: Its antigen is not identified.

Study observations and caveats: TCR diversity was significantly greater in tumor than normal lung tissue. Normal lung showed higher cumulative top 100 clone frequency than tumor.

This clonotype was sampled from a man aged 60 to 75 with non-small cell lung cancer. This chain joins TRBV6-6 and TRBJ1-1, with D unresolved. Sequences were obtained from distant non-tumor lung tissue. CDR3 sequence (DNA): TGTGCCAGCAGTTACGTCCTAGAGAGCCAAGCTTTCTTT. Protein: CASSYVLESQAFF.